This T cell receptor beta chain appears in the sequencing data of a study of graft-versus-host responses after intestinal transplantation. Study-level information: Among the recipients, all got anti-thymocyte globulin induction and then tacrolimus and steroids for about 3 years. General study points: Graft-versus-host to host-versus-graft clonal ratios in allografts were high in patients with graft-donor T cell macrochimerism.

Libraries were prepared by immunoSEQ multiplex PCR; TCRdb keeps only in-frame clonotypes and omits some of them. Here the sample spans tens of thousands of clones, about nine tenths being singletons. About this clone: Its antigen remains unknown.

The V gene end was trimmed by 5 bases and the J gene end by 7 bases; junction bases not matched to a gene: 9. Germline V gene lookup returns CDR1 LNHNV and CDR2 YYDKDF (reference sequence). The CDR3 is made up of 15 amino acids. This chain uses TRBV15 with TRBJ1-4; 8 bases match TRBD1. This clonotype originated in a human donor who received an intestinal transplant. The sample consisted of unstimulated CD8+ T cells sorted from spleen or lymph node cells, taken before intestinal transplant. The DNA of the CDR3 is TGTGCCACCAGCGCCAACAGGGGGGTGGCTGAAAAACTGTTTTTT. This gives the protein CATSANRGVAEKLFF. The whole variable domain, remainder taken from reference TRBV15 and TRBJ1-4, is DAMVIQNPRYQVTQFGKPVTLSCSQTLNHNVMYWYQQKSSQAPKLLFHYYDKDFNNEADTPDNFQSRRPNTSFCFLDIRSPGLGDTAMYLCATSANRGVAEKLFFGSGTQLSVL.